These 27 T cell receptor beta chains were sequenced from one sample in a study of T cells in Graves' hyperthyroidism and ophthalmopathy. Amplification of TCR beta CDR3 regions was performed using RNA transcripts as template. HTBI primers drove first-round RT-PCR of the TCR CDR3. TCRdb called the multiplex PCR reads again in MiXCR, with one record for every CDR3 protein. The repertoire has about 560,000 distinct CDR3 sequences, approximately 15% of them found once; the top ten carry 18%. Sequenced material: blood. The receptors originated from a woman younger than 35 with Graves' hyperthyroidism.

This clonotype appeared many times. This rearrangement joins TRBV20-1 to TRBJ2-1; D might be TRBD1 (6 bases). CDR1 and CDR2 (germline): DFQATT, SNEGSKA (reference sequence). The CDR3 is 13 residues long. Here the CDR3 reads CSEQGEAGNEQFF. For the CDR3, the DNA is TGCAGCGAACAGGGAGAAGCCGGGAATGAGCAGTTCTTC.

This clonotype was observed a few times. This sequence joins TRBV7-3 and TRBJ2-1; 9 nucleotides align to TRBD1. The CDR3 has 15 residues. V shed 4 bases, J shed 9 bases, and the junction held 10 bases outside the gene matches. Germline CDR1 and CDR2: SGHTA and FQGTGA. The CDR3: CASSSGGTGGSEQFF. In DNA, the CDR3 is TGTGCCAGCAGCTCTGGGGGAACAGGGGGCAGTGAGCAGTTCTTC.

There are many counts of this clonotype. The chain recombines TRBV30 with TRBJ1-1; D may be TRBD1 (5 bases). Germline CDR1 reads GTSNPN; CDR2 reads SVGIG (reference sequence). V lost 4 bases, J lost 4 bases, and 10 bases lay in between. This CDR3 spans 12 amino acids. CDR3 bases: TGTGCCTGGACTCGTGGGGGCACTGAAGCTTTCTTT. Protein: CAWTRGGTEAFF.

The table lists this clonotype with many counts. V is TRBV20-1 and J is TRBJ1-5, with D maybe TRBD1 (5 bases). The germline V gene encodes CDR1 DFQATT and CDR2 SNEGSKA (reference sequence). Between the trimmed V and J ends, which lost 3 bases and 2 bases, there was a span of 5 bases. This CDR3 contains 12 residues. CDR3 DNA sequence: TGCAGTGCTAGCAGGGGCAATCAGCCCCAGCATTTT. It codes for CSASRGNQPQHF.

This clonotype was seen ten or more times. The J gene is TRBJ1-4, the V gene TRBV20-1, with D unresolved. CDR1 DFQATT and CDR2 SNEGSKA come from the germline V gene (reference sequence). Trimming took 3 bases from V and 5 from J, leaving 10 bases between them. CDR3 length: 13 residues. The CDR3 DNA sequence: TGCAGTGCTAGTGAAGGGCTCAATGAAAAACTGTTTTTT. Its protein is CSASEGLNEKLFF.

The rearrangement uses TRBV20-1 and TRBJ1-4; a weak D match, TRBD1 (6 bases). The V gene lost 0 bases and the J gene lost 8 bases, with 13 bases spanning the gap. The V gene's germline CDR1 is DFQATT and CDR2 SNEGSKA (reference sequence). CDR3 length equals 14 residues. CDR3 DNA: TGCAGTGCTAGAGATGGCGGGGGCAAGGAAAAACTGTTTTTT. It codes for CSARDGGGKEKLFF.

The CDR3 DNA sequence: TGTGCCAGCAGCCAAGATCCGAGACTAGCGGGGAGCTCCTACAATGAGCAGTTCTTC. Protein sequence: CASSQDPRLAGSSYNEQFF. The chain links TRBV3-1 to TRBJ2-1; TRBD2 matches at 11 bases. Germline assignment: CDR1 LGHDT and CDR2 YNNKEL (reference sequence). With 0 bases clipped from V and 0 bases from J, the junction kept 7 bases outside the gene matches. This CDR3 is built from 19 residues.

This sequence joins TRBV3-1 and TRBJ2-1; TRBD2 aligns across 8 bases. In germline, CDR1 is LGHDT, CDR2 YNNKEL (reference sequence). This CDR3 is 12 amino acids long. Trimming at V came to 2 bases and at J to 10 bases, leaving 1 base not matched to a gene. The chain's CDR3 is CASSQTGGEQFF. Here the CDR3 DNA reads TGTGCCAGCAGCCAAACGGGGGGGGAGCAGTTCTTC.

This clonotype has just a few counts. The chain links TRBV7-6 to TRBJ2-1; 11 bases are a match to TRBD2. This CDR3 spans 14 amino acids. Trimming at V came to 6 bases and at J to 7 bases, leaving 5 bases not matched to a gene. CDR1 is SGHVS, CDR2 FNYEAQ, per germline. For the CDR3, the DNA is TGTGCCAGCAGTTTTAGCGGGGGGGGGAATGAGCAGTTCTTC. Translating it yields CASSFSGGGNEQFF. The full variable domain, completed using reference TRBV7-6 and TRBJ2-1, is GAGVSQSPRYKVTKRGQDVALRCDPISGHVSLYWYRQALGQGPEFLTYFNYEAQQDKSGLPNDRFSAERPEGSISTLTIQRTEQRDSAMYRCASSFSGGGNEQFFGPGTRLTVL.

The chain combines TRBV19 with TRBJ1-2; D possibly corresponds to TRBD1 (5 bases). The germline V gene has CDR1 LNHDA and CDR2 SQIVND (reference sequence). V lost 5 bases and J lost 4, with 11 bases in between. This CDR3 has 13 residues. CDR3 region: CASSLDIFYGYTF. The CDR3 region has the DNA TGTGCCAGTAGTTTGGACATCTTCTATGGCTACACCTTC.

This clonotype has ten or more counts. The gene calls are TRBV7-2 and TRBJ2-7, with D unclear. The CDR3 covers 13 residues. Trimming left V 1 base short and J 5 bases short, with 9 bases between. The germline V gene has CDR1 SGHTA and CDR2 FQGNSA. The CDR3 DNA sequence: TGTGCCAGCAGCTTAGTTGGCGGCAACGAGCAGTACTTC. It encodes CASSLVGGNEQYF.

This clonotype was detected ten times or more. The chain links TRBV2 to TRBJ2-7, with TRBD1 matching 9 bases. CDR3 length: 15 amino acids. Trimming cost V 4 bases and J 2 bases; bases outside gene matches: 6. The germline V gene encodes CDR1 SNHLY and CDR2 FYNNEI. The CDR3 spells CASSARQGGPYEQYF. The CDR3 DNA reads as TGTGCCAGCAGTGCTCGACAGGGGGGACCCTACGAGCAGTACTTC.

There are many counts of this clonotype. This rearrangement joins TRBV2 to TRBJ2-1; 9 bases map to TRBD2. The CDR3 consists of 14 residues. Germline lookup yields CDR1 SNHLY and CDR2 FYNNEI. V was clipped by 4 bases and J by 9 bases; unmatched bases: 7. For the CDR3, the DNA is TGTGCCAGCAGTGTCGGGCGGGAGGGCGTTGAGCAGTTCTTC. This codes for CASSVGREGVEQFF.

This clonotype was picked up a small number of times. The V call is TRBV5-1, the J call TRBJ2-1, with 12 bases identical to TRBD2. Germline V gene lookup returns CDR1 SGHRS and CDR2 YFSETQ. The CDR3 length is 16 residues. V was clipped by 3 bases and J by 5 bases; unmatched bases: 6. CDR3 sequence (DNA): TGCGCCAGCAGCTCAACTAGCGGGGGGTACAACAATGAGCAGTTCTTC. Amino acids: CASSSTSGGYNNEQFF.

The rearrangement links TRBV7-3 to TRBJ2-2; D is undetermined. This CDR3 is built from 14 residues. Germline V gene sequence: CDR1 SGHTA, CDR2 FQGTGA. V dropped 3 bases and J dropped 7 bases, with 12 bases sitting between them. CDR3 DNA sequence: TGTGCCAGCAGCTTGAGGAGCGAGGACGGGGAGCTGTTTTTT. Translated, it gives CASSLRSEDGELFF. Full variable domain (outside the CDR3, taken from reference TRBV7-3 and TRBJ2-2): GAGVSQTPSNKVTEKGKYVELRCDPISGHTALYWYRQSLGQGPEFLIYFQGTGAADDSGLPNDRFFAVRPEGSVSTLKIQRTERGDSAVYLCASSLRSEDGELFFGEGSRLTVL.

As to this clonotype: A much larger clonotype is one base distant, so this may be a read error. The chain employs TRBV30 and TRBJ2-2; 7 bases are a match to TRBD1. CDR1 is GTSNPN, CDR2 SVGIG, per germline (reference sequence). The CDR3 is made up of 13 amino acids. The CDR3 loop reads CVWRQGSGGELFF. CDR3 bases: TGTGTCTGGAGACAGGGCTCGGGCGGGGAGCTGTTTTTT.

The chain couples TRBV7-8 to TRBJ2-5; 14 bases map to TRBD2. Germline loops: CDR1 SGHVS, CDR2 FQNEAQ. V trimming: 4 bases; J trimming: 4 bases; junction bases outside the gene matches: 11. The CDR3 runs to 18 residues. Written as DNA, the CDR3 is TGTGCCAGCAGCTCGCGATCCGGACTAGCGGGAGGTGTAGAGACCCAGTACTTC. Protein: CASSSRSGLAGGVETQYF.

There are a few counts of this clonotype. The J gene is TRBJ2-4, the V gene TRBV5-1; D is perhaps TRBD1 (5 bases). Deletions cut 0 bases from V and 0 bases from J, with 16 bases between. This CDR3 comprises 18 residues. The germline V gene has CDR1 SGHRS and CDR2 YFSETQ. CDR3 nucleotides: TGCGCCAGCAGCTTGGACATTAACAGGCCCCTAGCCAAAAACATTCAGTACTTC. Protein sequence: CASSLDINRPLAKNIQYF.

The J gene is TRBJ2-7, the V gene TRBV5-6, with 7 bases lining up with TRBD2. The CDR3 totals 16 residues. Per the germline V gene, CDR1 is SGHDT and CDR2 is YYEEEE. With V trimmed by 2 bases and J by 1 base, 9 bases remained unmatched. CDR3 nucleotide sequence: TGTGCCAGCAGCTTTAAATCGGGGGGTTGGTCCTACGAGCAGTACTTC. It encodes CASSFKSGGWSYEQYF. Together with reference TRBV5-6 and TRBJ2-7, the CDR3 gives the full variable domain: DAGVTQSPTHLIKTRGQQVTLRCSPKSGHDTVSWYQQALGQGPQFIFQYYEEEERQRGNFPDRFSGHQFPNYSSELNVNALLLGDSALYLCASSFKSGGWSYEQYFGPGTRLTVT.

Concerning this clonotype: A read error may produce the germline difference seen at one junction end. The rearrangement joins TRBV28 to TRBJ1-5; possibly TRBD1 for D (5 bases). Germline loops: CDR1 MDHEN, CDR2 SYDVKM. CDR3 size: 15 residues. CDR3 amino acids: CTSSEQVGGNQPQHF. As DNA, the CDR3 is TGTACCAGCAGTGAACAGGTCGGAGGCAATCAGCCCCAGCATTTT.

Ten or more counts support this clonotype. The chain employs TRBV20-1 and TRBJ1-5, with TRBD1 identical over 7 bases. From germline, CDR1 is DFQATT and CDR2 SNEGSKA (reference sequence). The V and J ends lost 1 base and 3 bases, in that order; junction bases with no gene match: 12. The CDR3 contains 17 residues. CDR3 amino acids: CSARAVSLTGSNQPQHF. The CDR3 DNA reads as TGCAGTGCTAGAGCAGTTTCCCTGACAGGGTCCAATCAGCCCCAGCATTTT.

The rearrangement links TRBV13 to TRBJ2-7, with D perhaps being TRBD1 or TRBD2 (6 bases each). Germline V lookup: CDR1 PRHDT, CDR2 FYEKMQ (reference sequence). Between the trimmed V and J ends, which lost 7 bases and 3 bases, there was a span of 13 bases. This CDR3 spans 13 amino acids. Written as DNA, the CDR3 is TGTGCCAGCACGTGGAGGGGGTTCTACGAGCAGTACTTC. This encodes CASTWRGFYEQYF.

This clonotype was counted ten times or more. The chain employs TRBV30 and TRBJ2-5; the D gene could be TRBD1 or TRBD2 (5 bases each). V shed 4 bases and J shed 2 bases, with 8 bases lying between them. The CDR3 sequence is 12 residues long. CDR1 and CDR2 from the germline V gene are GTSNPN and SVGIG (reference sequence). CDR3 sequence: CAWMWGQETQYF. The CDR3 nucleotides are TGTGCCTGGATGTGGGGGCAAGAGACCCAGTACTTC. Supplemented by reference TRBV30 and TRBJ2-5, the full variable domain reads SQTIHQWPATLVQPVGSPLSLECTVEGTSNPNLYWYRQAAGRGLQLLFYSVGIGQISSEVPQNLSASRPQDRQFILSSKKLLLSDSGFYLCAWMWGQETQYFGPGTRLLVL.

This clonotype has ten or more counts. The chain joins TRBV7-9 to TRBJ2-3; 9 bases map to TRBD2. Germline V gene sequence: CDR1 SEHNR, CDR2 FQNEAQ (reference sequence). This CDR3 has 13 amino acids. The junction had 5 bases not matched to a gene; V was cut back by 7 bases and J by 6 bases. The CDR3 DNA is TGTGCCAGCATTGGCGGGAGGGCCGATACGCAGTATTTT. Translated, it gives CASIGGRADTQYF.

This rearrangement joins TRBV29-1 to TRBJ2-7; D is possibly TRBD1 or TRBD2 (6 bases each). The CDR3 has 14 amino acids. From germline, CDR1 is SQVTM and CDR2 ANQGSEA. V was clipped by 3 bases and J by 6 bases, with 18 bases between them. The CDR3, as DNA: TGCAGCGTTGAGTTGCCAAGGACAGCGGGCGAGCAGTACTTC. It codes for CSVELPRTAGEQYF.

This clonotype came up many times. The chain has TRBV20-1 and TRBJ2-1, with 7 bases aligning to TRBD1. CDR3 length: 13 amino acids. The J segment lost 4 bases and the V segment lost 3 bases, leaving 3 bases of the junction unmatched. The germline V gene encodes CDR1 DFQATT and CDR2 SNEGSKA (reference sequence). CDR3: CSARGDSYNEQFF. The DNA for the CDR3 is TGCAGTGCTAGGGGGGACAGTTACAATGAGCAGTTCTTC.

This clonotype was seen only a few times. The chain links TRBV27 to TRBJ2-7; 9 bases are shared with TRBD2. The germline V gene has CDR1 MNHEY and CDR2 SMNVEV (reference sequence). There are 12 residues in the CDR3. After removal of 10 bases from V and 4 bases from J, the junction contained 5 bases not matched to a gene. The CDR3 spells CATGLARYEQYF. CDR3 DNA: TGTGCCACCGGACTAGCGCGATACGAGCAGTACTTC.